This paragraph covers one TCR beta chain sequence. Clones were read by immunoSEQ multiplex PCR, and TCRdb kept only the in-frame ones, dropping some. Of approximately 200,000 clones listed, 86% are singletons. The sample comes from a study of blood T cell repertoires in COVID-19. Study background: Spain, Italy and the United States supplied samples that represented acute and convalescent COVID-19.

The CDR3 totals 13 residues. V gave up 5 bases and J gave up 4 bases, with 9 bases separating them. This TCR derives from a woman in her twenties or thirties with active or convalescent COVID-19. The V call is TRBV12-3 or TRBV12-4, the J call TRBJ1-5; D might be TRBD1 (5 bases). The sequenced sample was peripheral blood. CDR3 sequence (DNA): TGTGCCAGCAGTATACAGGATAATCAGCCCCAGCATTTT. Residues: CASSIQDNQPQHF.